Each of the 28 T cell receptor beta chains below was sequenced from the same sample in a study of neurological immune-mediated disorders. TCRdb reprocessed the 5' RACE reads with MiXCR, giving one entry per CDR3 protein. The sample shows about 60,000 distinct CDR3 sequences, over 4% of them seen only once. The sequencing input was PBMCs. The origin of the receptors is a man over 45 with multiple sclerosis.

This clonotype was counted ten times or more. The junction does not match germline at one end; this may be a read error. The chain joins TRBV28 to TRBJ1-6; D not certain. The CDR3 contains 14 residues. Germline CDR1 reads MDHEN; CDR2 reads SYDVKM. The chain's CDR3 is CASSLLGLRSPLNF. The CDR3 coding sequence is TGTGCCAGCAGTTTACTAGGTTTACGATCACCCCTCAACTTT.

This clonotype has at least ten counts. The chain recombines TRBV4-1 with TRBJ2-1; D perhaps matches TRBD2 (6 bases). The CDR3 extends over 19 amino acids. Germline lookup yields CDR1 MGHRA and CDR2 YSYEKL. Trimming took 0 bases from V and 0 from J, leaving 18 bases between them. The CDR3 region has the DNA TGCGCCAGCAGCCAAGATCGCGCGGGACTTGATAGCTCCTACAATGAGCAGTTCTTC. It yields the protein CASSQDRAGLDSSYNEQFF.

This clonotype appeared many times. The J gene is TRBJ1-6, the V gene TRBV6-1; TRBD1 agrees at 8 bases. With 5 bases clipped from V and 0 bases from J, the junction kept 12 bases outside the gene matches. The CDR3 loop spans 19 amino acids. Germline V gives CDR1 MNHNS, CDR2 SASEGT. The CDR3 DNA sequence: TGTGCCAGCAGTCTAGGACAGGGAAGAATGAGCTCCTATAATTCACCCCTCCACTTT. Translating gives CASSLGQGRMSSYNSPLHF.

This clonotype was found many times. The rearrangement links TRBV6-6 to TRBJ2-1, with 12 positions matching TRBD2. Trimming cost V 6 bases and J 2 bases; bases outside gene matches: 2. Germline V gene data show CDR1 as MNHNY and CDR2 as SVGAGI (reference sequence). This CDR3 is 15 amino acids long. The DNA of the CDR3 is TGTGCCAGCAGACCTAGCGGGGGGGCCTACAATGAGCAGTTCTTC. Its protein product is CASRPSGGAYNEQFF.

This clonotype has at least ten counts. The V call is TRBV29-1, the J call TRBJ2-1; D ambiguous. CDR1 is SQVTM and CDR2 is ANQGSEA in the germline V gene. The V end was cut by 4 bases, the J end by 6 bases, with 13 bases between. The CDR3 totals 13 residues. The chain's CDR3 is CSVAQAFGNEQFF. CDR3 DNA: TGCAGCGTTGCCCAGGCTTTCGGCAATGAGCAGTTCTTC.

This clonotype occurred many times. The V gene is TRBV12-3 or TRBV12-4, the J gene TRBJ1-1, with D possibly matching TRBD1 (5 bases). V was trimmed by 6 bases and J by 4 bases, leaving 12 bases between them. The CDR3 sequence is 13 residues long. Written as DNA, the CDR3 is TGTGCCAGCAGCCAGGGTCGCGGCACTGAAGCTTTCTTT. It yields the protein CASSQGRGTEAFF.

This clonotype was counted only a few times. V is TRBV7-9 and J is TRBJ2-1; 9 bases line up with TRBD1. The CDR3 has 15 amino acids. Per germline, CDR1 SEHNR and CDR2 FQNEAQ (reference sequence). V dropped 2 bases and J dropped 2; count of bases not matched to a gene: 1. The CDR3, as DNA: TGTGCCAGCAGCTTAAGGGACAGGGCCTACAATGAGCAGTTCTTC. Amino acid sequence: CASSLRDRAYNEQFF.

This clonotype was seen repeatedly, ten times or more. This chain uses TRBV9 with TRBJ2-1; possibly TRBD2 for D (7 bases). In germline, CDR1 is SGDLS, CDR2 YYNGEE. This CDR3 region has 15 residues. V was trimmed by 4 bases and J by 4 bases, leaving 15 bases between them. The CDR3 loop is CASSRGGGSYNEQFF. CDR3 DNA: TGTGCCAGCAGCCGAGGGGGGGGCTCATACAATGAGCAGTTCTTC.

This clonotype has ten or more counts. This chain links TRBV20-1 with TRBJ1-1; D remains ambiguous. The V and J ends lost 3 bases and 2 bases respectively, with 7 bases between them. Per the germline V gene, CDR1 is DFQATT and CDR2 is SNEGSKA (reference sequence). This CDR3 region has 12 residues. The chain's CDR3 is CSASDTNTEAFF. The CDR3, as DNA: TGCAGTGCTAGTGACACCAACACTGAAGCTTTCTTT.

This clonotype was found many times. The J gene is TRBJ2-5, the V gene TRBV5-1; a weak D match, TRBD2 (5 bases). The CDR3 covers 17 residues. V shed 0 bases and J shed 0 bases, with 15 bases lying between them. Looked up from germline, CDR1 is SGHRS and CDR2 is YFSETQ. The CDR3 bases are TGCGCCAGCAGCTTGGGCGGAGTCGGGGTGAACCAAGAGACCCAGTACTTC. This gives the protein CASSLGGVGVNQETQYF.

This clonotype occurred many times. This chain connects TRBV20-1 to TRBJ2-7, with D perhaps matching TRBD2 (6 bases). Germline loops: CDR1 DFQATT, CDR2 SNEGSKA (reference sequence). CDR3 size: 14 residues. Trimming pared 3 bases from V and 1 base from J, leaving 13 bases between. The CDR3 DNA reads as TGCAGTGCTAGCCCCGGGAGTAGGTCCTACGAGCAGTACTTC. Translated: CSASPGSRSYEQYF.

This clonotype was seen ten or more times. The CDR3 reads CASRGNNEQFF. CDR3 DNA: TGTGCCTCGAGAGGGAACAATGAGCAGTTCTTC. The chain joins TRBV27 to TRBJ2-1; the D gene is possibly TRBD2 (5 bases). Per the germline V gene, CDR1 is MNHEY and CDR2 is SMNVEV (reference sequence). This CDR3 contains 11 residues. Trimming shortened V by 11 bases and J by 5 bases, and 10 bases separated the two germline ends.

There are many counts of this clonotype. The chain has TRBV5-1 and TRBJ1-4; a weak D match, TRBD1 (5 bases). Trimming shortened V by 4 bases and J by 5 bases, and 21 bases separated the two germline ends. This CDR3 is 17 amino acids long. Germline CDR1 and CDR2: SGHRS and YFSETQ. CDR3 protein: CASSHYGTGTVNEKLFF. The CDR3 bases are TGCGCCAGCAGCCACTACGGGACCGGGACGGTGAATGAAAAACTGTTTTTT.

At least ten counts were recorded for this clonotype. This rearrangement joins TRBV5-5 to TRBJ1-5; D not resolved. The CDR3 consists of 13 residues. V was shortened by 3 bases and J by 5 bases, with 9 bases between the two germline ends. From germline, CDR1 is SGHKS and CDR2 YYEKEE (reference sequence). The CDR3 region is CASSWEEYQPQHF. The CDR3 nucleotides read TGTGCCAGCAGCTGGGAAGAATATCAGCCCCAGCATTTT.

This clonotype was counted between two and nine times. The chain links TRBV3-1 to TRBJ2-2; D is unclear. Germline V gene lookup returns CDR1 LGHDT and CDR2 YNNKEL (reference sequence). The length of the CDR3 is 15 residues. The V end was cut by 0 bases, the J end by 4 bases, with 9 bases between. As DNA, the CDR3 is TGTGCCAGCAGCCAAGAGCTGTGGTTCACCGGGGAGCTGTTTTTT. Residues: CASSQELWFTGELFF. The full variable domain, its missing parts supplied by reference TRBV3-1 and TRBJ2-2, is DTAVSQTPKYLVTQMGNDKSIKCEQNLGHDTMYWYKQDSKKFLKIMFSYNNKELIINETVPNRFSPKSPDKAHLNLHINSLELGDSAVYFCASSQELWFTGELFFGEGSRLTVL.

The rearrangement links TRBV4-1 to TRBJ1-4, with D possibly matching TRBD1 (5 bases). The V end lost 0 bases, the J end lost 1 base, and 9 bases lay between the germline ends. CDR1 is MGHRA, CDR2 YSYEKL, per germline. The CDR3 consists of 16 residues. The CDR3 here is CASSQEGTLTNEKLFF. The CDR3 region has the DNA TGCGCCAGCAGCCAAGAAGGGACGTTAACTAATGAAAAACTGTTTTTT.

This clonotype was detected many times. This sequence joins TRBV20-1 and TRBJ2-1, with 7 positions matching TRBD2. Per the germline V gene, CDR1 is DFQATT and CDR2 is SNEGSKA (reference sequence). V lost 6 bases and J lost 5; bases outside the gene matches: 13. The CDR3 runs 15 residues. CDR3 loop: CSAPRGGNPDNEQFF. DNA for the CDR3: TGCAGTGCCCCCCGCGGGGGTAATCCTGACAATGAGCAGTTCTTC.

This clonotype turned up a few times. A much larger clonotype is one base distant, so this may be a read error. The chain couples TRBV9 to TRBJ1-2, with D perhaps matching TRBD1 (5 bases). V lost 7 bases, J lost 2 bases, and 18 bases lay in between. Germline CDR1 SGDLS, CDR2 YYNGEE. This CDR3 comprises 15 residues. Here the CDR3 reads CASQSLGATNYGYTF. The CDR3 DNA is TGTGCCAGCCAAAGTCTAGGGGCCACCAACTATGGCTACACCTTC.

To note about this clonotype: This may arise from a read error, as a much more abundant clone is one base away. The gene calls are TRBV10-3 and TRBJ1-5, with 11 bases identical to TRBD1. The CDR3 is 14 residues long. The germline V gene has CDR1 ENHRY and CDR2 SYGVKD. CDR3 in amino acids: CAISAGQGGQPRNF. The CDR3 DNA reads as TGTGCCATCAGTGCGGGACAGGGGGGTCAGCCCCGGAATTTT.

The chain uses TRBV6-5 and TRBJ1-1; TRBD1 matches 7 bases. This CDR3 is 16 amino acids long. Germline assignment: CDR1 MNHEY and CDR2 SVGAGI. Trimming at V came to 2 bases and at J to 1 base, leaving 7 bases not matched to a gene. CDR3 DNA: TGTGCCAGCAGTTACCTCCGACAGGGACCGAACACTGAAGCTTTCTTT. Its protein product is CASSYLRQGPNTEAFF.

In this sample, this clonotype turned up a few times. The chain uses TRBV29-1 and TRBJ1-1; the D is unclear. The CDR3 is 12 residues long. Trimming left V 3 bases short and J 4 bases short, with 9 bases between. The germline V gene encodes CDR1 SQVTM and CDR2 ANQGSEA. CDR3 region: CSVEEGTTEAFF. DNA for the CDR3: TGCAGCGTTGAGGAGGGTACCACTGAAGCTTTCTTT.

About this clonotype itself: It may be a read error: a sequence one base away is much more abundant. The V gene is TRBV11-3, the J gene TRBJ2-3; D perhaps matches TRBD2 (5 bases). Looked up from germline, CDR1 is SGHNT and CDR2 is YENEEA. The CDR3 is 14 residues long. CDR3 DNA sequence: TGTACCAGCAGCTCCAGCGGAAGCACAGATACGCAGTATTTT. It is translated as CTSSSSGSTDTQYF.

This clonotype was detected ten times or more. The chain employs TRBV6-1 and TRBJ2-5, with TRBD1 matching over 9 bases. This CDR3 region has 16 residues. The V gene's germline CDR1 is MNHNS and CDR2 SASEGT. With 3 bases clipped from V and 1 base from J, the junction kept 6 bases outside the gene matches. This CDR3 is CASSDRGQGFQETQYF. As DNA, the CDR3 is TGTGCCAGCAGTGATAGGGGACAGGGTTTCCAAGAGACCCAGTACTTC.

This clonotype was recorded many times. The chain has TRBV7-3 and TRBJ2-3; TRBD2 agrees at 9 bases. Germline V gives CDR1 SGHTA, CDR2 FQGTGA. The CDR3 totals 15 residues. After removal of 4 bases from V and 3 bases from J, the junction contained 5 bases not matched to a gene. This CDR3 is CASSSGTSSTDTQYF. DNA of the CDR3: TGTGCCAGCAGCTCGGGGACTAGCAGTACAGATACGCAGTATTTT. The full variable domain, completed using reference TRBV7-3 and TRBJ2-3, is GAGVSQTPSNKVTEKGKYVELRCDPISGHTALYWYRQSLGQGPEFLIYFQGTGAADDSGLPNDRFFAVRPEGSVSTLKIQRTERGDSAVYLCASSSGTSSTDTQYFGPGTRLTVL.

In its sample, this clonotype was seen many times. V is TRBV5-1 and J is TRBJ2-5; TRBD1 might be the D (6 bases). The CDR3 contains 12 residues. The germline gives CDR1 SGHRS, CDR2 YFSETQ. Trimming shortened V by 7 bases and J by 2 bases, and 9 bases separated the two germline ends. CDR3 sequence (DNA): TGCGCCAGCGGACAGTTACAAGAGACCCAGTACTTC. Its protein is CASGQLQETQYF.

On this clonotype: A much more abundant neighbour one base away suggests this may be a read error. The chain employs TRBV20-1 and TRBJ2-2; TRBD1 is a possible D gene (6 bases). The CDR3 has 16 residues. Trimming took off 1 base at V and 3 bases at J, with 15 bases between the two ends. Germline CDR1 reads DFQATT; CDR2 reads SNEGSKA (reference sequence). In DNA form, the CDR3 reads TGCAGTGCTAGAGCCCCGAGGACAGAATACACCGGGGAGCTGTTTTTT. Amino acid sequence: CSARAPRTEYTGELFF.

This clonotype has just a few counts. The chain joins TRBV27 to TRBJ1-2, with no clear D. There are 11 residues in the CDR3. The V end lost 8 bases, the J end lost 8 bases, and 12 bases lay between the germline ends. Germline CDR1 reads MNHEY; CDR2 reads SMNVEV (reference sequence). CDR3 nucleotides: TGTGCCAGCCCTAGGAGGGAGGGCTACACCTTC. Amino acids: CASPRREGYTF.

This clonotype was found a few times. This rearrangement joins TRBV20-1 to TRBJ2-2, with 8 bases matching TRBD2. The V segment lost 3 bases and the J segment 6 bases; nucleotides outside the gene matches: 15. CDR3 length: 17 residues. Germline V lookup: CDR1 DFQATT, CDR2 SNEGSKA (reference sequence). As DNA, the CDR3 is TGCAGTGCTAGGGACCTAGCGGGCGGGAGTTCCCCCGGGGAGCTGTTTTTT. Translating gives CSARDLAGGSSPGELFF.